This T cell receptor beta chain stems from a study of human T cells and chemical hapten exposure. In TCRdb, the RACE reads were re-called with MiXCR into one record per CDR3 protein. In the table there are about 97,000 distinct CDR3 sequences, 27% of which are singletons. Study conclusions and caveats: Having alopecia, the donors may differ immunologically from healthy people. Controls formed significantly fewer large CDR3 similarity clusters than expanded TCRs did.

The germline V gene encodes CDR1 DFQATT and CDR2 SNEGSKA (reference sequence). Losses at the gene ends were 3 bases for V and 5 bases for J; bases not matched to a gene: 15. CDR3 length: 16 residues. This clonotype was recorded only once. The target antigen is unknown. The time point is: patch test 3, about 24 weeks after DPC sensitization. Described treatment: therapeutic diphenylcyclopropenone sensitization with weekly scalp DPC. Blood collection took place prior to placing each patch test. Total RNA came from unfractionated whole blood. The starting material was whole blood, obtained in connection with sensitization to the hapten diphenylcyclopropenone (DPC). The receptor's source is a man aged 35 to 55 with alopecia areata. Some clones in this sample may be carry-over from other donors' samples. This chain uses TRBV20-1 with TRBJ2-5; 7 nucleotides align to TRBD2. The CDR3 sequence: CSASPTSFIDGETQYF. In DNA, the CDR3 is TGCAGTGCTAGCCCGACTAGCTTCATAGACGGGGAGACCCAGTACTTC.